The T cell receptor (beta chain) described here comes from a study of cytomegalovirus exposure and HLA in healthy donors. General study findings and limits: Later analysis identified a missense DCLRE1C variant that was linked to TCR beta V- and J-gene trimming. Over 15,000 TCR beta sequences were associated with HLA alleles at 0.05 false discovery rate in a later analysis. Per a prior analysis, the majority of TCR beta V segments were productive roughly 87% or roughly 30% of the time.

With 60 Vbeta and 13 Jbeta primers, the PCR was carried out. Assay: immunoSEQ multiplex PCR; the TCRdb copy retains only in-frame clones and omits some. The table lists 250,000 or so clones, around 90% of them singletons. The CDR3 is 15 amino acids. The germline V gene has CDR1 SNHLY and CDR2 FYNNEI. V was clipped by 2 bases and J by 6 bases; unmatched bases: 6. With respect to this clone: Its antigen is as yet unknown.

This TCR was sampled from a girl aged 2 to 9 in good health and CMV-seronegative. Sequencing was carried out using PBMCs. V usage is TRBV2 and J usage is TRBJ1-2, with TRBD1 matching 10 bases. In DNA, the CDR3 is TGTGCCAGCAGTGAACCGGGACAGGGGATAGATGGCTACACCTTC. It translates to CASSEPGQGIDGYTF.